The 15 T cell receptor beta chains given below trace back to one sample, sequenced in a study of blood T cell repertoires in COVID-19. Assay used: immunoSEQ multiplex PCR; TCRdb lists only in-frame clones, some missing. This sample carries some 250,000 clones, more than 85% of them seen once, and the ten largest clones take over 4%. The specimen sequenced was peripheral blood. Receptors were obtained from a woman in her sixties or seventies with COVID-19, enrolled during active disease.

This chain joins TRBV6-2 or TRBV6-3 and TRBJ2-1; 10 bases fit TRBD2. This CDR3 is built from 17 residues. CDR1 is MNHEY and CDR2 is SVGEGT in the germline V gene. With V trimmed by 6 bases and J by 9 bases, 17 bases remained unmatched. The CDR3 is CASSPTPGTSVLGEQFF. CDR3 nucleotide sequence: TGTGCCAGCAGCCCCACCCCCGGGACTAGCGTCTTGGGTGAGCAGTTCTTC.

The chain recombines TRBV7-2 with TRBJ1-2; D gene uncertain. V shed 1 base and J shed 4 bases, with 13 bases lying between them. CDR3 length: 15 residues. CDR1 and CDR2 (germline): SGHTA, FQGNSA. The CDR3 coding sequence is TGTGCCAGCAGCTTAGAAAATAAGCGTTTCTATGGCTACACCTTC. This sequence encodes CASSLENKRFYGYTF.

This clone was counted only a few times. The DNA for the CDR3 is TGTGCCAGCCGGCTAGCGGGAAACGAGCAGTACTTC. This translates into CASRLAGNEQYF. The chain combines TRBV2 with TRBJ2-7, with 9 bases fitting TRBD2. V was pared by 8 bases and J by 5 bases, with 4 bases of the junction left unmatched. There are 12 residues in the CDR3. The V gene's germline CDR1 is SNHLY and CDR2 FYNNEI.

This clone was recorded once. DNA of the CDR3: TGCGCCAGCAGCGGCGGGACAGGGTTTTTCGCCAATGAGCAGTTCTTC. Amino acid sequence: CASSGGTGFFANEQFF. This chain connects TRBV4-3 to TRBJ2-1; 9 nucleotides match TRBD1. V shed 5 bases, J shed 6 bases, and the junction held 11 bases outside the gene matches. The CDR3 has 16 residues. From germline, CDR1 is LGHNA and CDR2 YSLEER.

CDR3 region: CAISEPAGGDTGELFF. The CDR3 bases are TGTGCCATCAGTGAGCCTGCGGGAGGGGACACCGGGGAGCTGTTTTTT. The chain employs TRBV10-3 and TRBJ2-2; 9 nucleotides match TRBD2. Germline V gene data show CDR1 as ENHRY and CDR2 as SYGVKD. Trimming cost V 2 bases and J 3 bases; bases outside gene matches: 4. The CDR3 is 16 residues long.

Here the CDR3 DNA reads TGTGCCAGCAGTCCCCTTGGGGCGGGAGCCGGCGAGCAGTACTTC. It yields the protein CASSPLGAGAGEQYF. The J gene is TRBJ2-7, the V gene TRBV6-5; 7 nucleotides agree with TRBD2. J was trimmed by 6 bases and V by 5 bases; bases with no gene match: 13. The germline CDR1 and CDR2 sequences are MNHEY and SVGAGI. This CDR3 region has 15 residues.

The chain links TRBV30 to TRBJ2-3, with 9 bases matching TRBD1. CDR1 and CDR2 (germline): GTSNPN, SVGIG (reference sequence). CDR3 length: 15 residues. The J segment lost 2 bases and the V segment lost 5 bases, leaving 8 bases of the junction unmatched. The CDR3 is CAWDDGQGPTDTQYF. The DNA of the CDR3 is TGTGCCTGGGATGATGGACAGGGGCCCACAGATACGCAGTATTTT.

This clone has just one count. This chain connects TRBV7-2 to TRBJ2-5; TRBD1 might be the D (5 bases). V was trimmed by 4 bases and J by 9 bases, leaving 15 bases between them. From germline, CDR1 is SGHTA and CDR2 FQGNSA. The length of the CDR3 is 13 residues. Here the CDR3 reads CASSSFLLGPQYF. The CDR3 DNA sequence: TGTGCCAGCAGCTCCTTCCTCCTGGGGCCCCAGTACTTC.

This clone was observed a few times. The chain has TRBV7-6 and TRBJ2-1; 12 bases match TRBD2. The CDR3 runs 17 residues. CDR1 SGHVS and CDR2 FNYEAQ come from the germline V gene. V gave up 5 bases and J gave up 6 bases; unmatched junction bases: 11. The CDR3 nucleotides are TGTGCCAGCAGCGTCACTCCTACGACTAGCGGGAGCAATGAGCAGTTCTTC. Translating gives CASSVTPTTSGSNEQFF.

The rearrangement uses TRBV30 and TRBJ2-3; D gene ambiguous. V was cut by 0 bases and J by 7 bases, with 11 bases left in between. The CDR3 contains 13 residues. The V gene's germline CDR1 is GTSNPN and CDR2 SVGIG (reference sequence). The CDR3 here is CAWSVEVQYTQYF. CDR3 nucleotide sequence: TGTGCCTGGAGTGTAGAAGTACAATATACGCAGTATTTT.

This chain connects TRBV5-8 to TRBJ2-1; 7 bases line up with TRBD2. After removal of 0 bases from V and 3 bases from J, the junction contained 6 bases not matched to a gene. The CDR3 is made up of 16 amino acids. Per the germline V gene, CDR1 is SGHTS and CDR2 is YDEGEE. The CDR3 reads CASSLVASGFYNEQFF. The CDR3 DNA is TGTGCCAGCAGCTTGGTGGCTAGCGGATTCTACAATGAGCAGTTCTTC.

A single count supports this clone. The V call is TRBV19, the J call TRBJ2-1; 9 bases are shared with TRBD1. Germline CDR1 and CDR2: LNHDA and SQIVND (reference sequence). After removal of 10 bases from V and 15 bases from J, the junction contained 28 bases not matched to a gene. CDR3 length: 17 amino acids. DNA of the CDR3: TGTGCCACCGTAGGGGTAAGCCGCGACAGGGGGAATGTCTTGCGGTTCTTC. It specifies CATVGVSRDRGNVLRFF.

This sequence joins TRBV28 and TRBJ1-5; D is unclear. Germline V gene lookup returns CDR1 MDHEN and CDR2 SYDVKM. Deletions cut 7 bases from V and 0 bases from J, with 7 bases between. This CDR3 comprises 13 residues. CDR3 sequence: CASNKYSNQPQHF. The CDR3 nucleotides are TGTGCCAGCAACAAATATAGCAATCAGCCCCAGCATTTT.

This clone was detected once. The V gene is TRBV6-5, the J gene TRBJ2-7, with 9 nucleotides matching TRBD1. The CDR3 spans 13 residues. Trimming cost V 5 bases and J 5 bases; bases outside gene matches: 4. Germline assignment: CDR1 MNHEY and CDR2 SVGAGI. In DNA form, the CDR3 reads TGTGCCAGCAGTCCGGGACAGGGAGACGAGCAGTACTTC. Its translation: CASSPGQGDEQYF.

The rearrangement uses TRBV10-3 and TRBJ1-3; D gene ambiguous. The V and J ends lost 0 bases and 0 bases respectively, with 9 bases between them. This CDR3 is 16 amino acids long. Germline assignment: CDR1 ENHRY and CDR2 SYGVKD. The CDR3 DNA sequence: TGTGCCATCAGTGAGTCGCGGGCTTACTCTGGAAACACCATATATTTT. Protein product: CAISESRAYSGNTIYF.